This T cell receptor beta chain was recorded in a study of T cell repertoires in cytomegalovirus infection. TCRdb re-analysed the reads in MiXCR, keeping a single row per CDR3 protein. The sample gives more than 250,000 distinct CDR3 sequences, about an eighth of which show up once; 8.5% to 9% is in the top ten. This CDR3 has 16 residues. CDR1 is MNHEY, CDR2 SMNVEV, per germline (reference sequence). The V gene lost 8 bases and the J gene lost 1 base, with 19 bases spanning the gap. V usage is TRBV27 and J usage is TRBJ2-3, with D possibly called TRBD1 or TRBD2 (5 bases each). The clonotype originates from a human donor in good health (CMV status not recorded). Some clones in this sample may be carry-over from other donors' samples. Sequences were obtained from PBMCs. Written as DNA, the CDR3 is TGTGCCAGCTACCCGGGTGGGGACCCGCGCACAGATACGCAGTATTTT. This codes for CASYPGGDPRTDTQYF.